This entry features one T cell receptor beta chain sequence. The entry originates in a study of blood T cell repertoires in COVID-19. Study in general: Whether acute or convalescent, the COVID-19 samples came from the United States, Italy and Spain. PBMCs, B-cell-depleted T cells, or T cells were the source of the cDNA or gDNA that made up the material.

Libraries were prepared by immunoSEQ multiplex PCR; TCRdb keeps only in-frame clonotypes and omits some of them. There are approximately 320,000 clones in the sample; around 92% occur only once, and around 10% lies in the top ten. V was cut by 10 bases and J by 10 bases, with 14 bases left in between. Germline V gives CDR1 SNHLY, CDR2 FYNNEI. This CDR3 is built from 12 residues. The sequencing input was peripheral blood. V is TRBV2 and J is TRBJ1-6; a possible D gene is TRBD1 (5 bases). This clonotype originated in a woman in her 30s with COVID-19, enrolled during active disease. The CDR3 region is CATQTDTSPLHF. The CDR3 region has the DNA TGTGCCACTCAGACAGATACCTCACCCCTCCACTTT.